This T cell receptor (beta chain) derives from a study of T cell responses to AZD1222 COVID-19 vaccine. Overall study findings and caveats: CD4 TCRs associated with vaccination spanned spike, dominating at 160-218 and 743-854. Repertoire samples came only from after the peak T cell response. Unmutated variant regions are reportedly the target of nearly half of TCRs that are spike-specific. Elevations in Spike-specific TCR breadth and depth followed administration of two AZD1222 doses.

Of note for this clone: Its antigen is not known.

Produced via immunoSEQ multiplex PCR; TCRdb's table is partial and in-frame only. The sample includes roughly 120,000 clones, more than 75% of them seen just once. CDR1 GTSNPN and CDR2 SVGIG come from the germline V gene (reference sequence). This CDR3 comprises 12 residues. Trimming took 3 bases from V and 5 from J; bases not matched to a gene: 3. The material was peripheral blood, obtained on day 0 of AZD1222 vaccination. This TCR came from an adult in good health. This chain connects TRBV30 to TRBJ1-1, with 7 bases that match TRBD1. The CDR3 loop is CAWSRGRTEAFF. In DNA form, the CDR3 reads TGTGCCTGGAGCAGGGGGAGGACTGAAGCTTTCTTT.